The sequence of this T cell receptor (beta chain) was determined in a study of cytomegalovirus exposure and HLA in healthy donors. The wider study: Caucasian-associated ancestry cluster membership applied to just over 80% of approximately 420 genotyped donors.

These donors, healthy bone marrow donors, were studied. Use of 60 Vbeta and 13 Jbeta primers characterized the PCR. The repertoire was sequenced with immunoSEQ multiplex PCR; TCRdb's copy has only in-frame clones and lacks some. The table shows around 190,000 clones, with 87% occurring only once. The CDR3 extends over 13 amino acids. The germline V gene has CDR1 SNHLY and CDR2 FYNNEI. Trimming removed 5 bases at V and 8 bases at J, with 14 bases between. V and J are TRBV2 and TRBJ2-3; D might be TRBD1 (6 bases). This clonotype was obtained from a boy aged 2 to 10 in good health and CMV-seronegative. Input material: PBMCs. The CDR3 DNA reads as TGTGCCAGCAGTATGACAGGTCAGGGTACGCAGTATTTT. Protein sequence: CASSMTGQGTQYF.